Below, 10 T cell receptor beta chains from the same sample are listed, as sequenced in a study of beta chain features in type 1 diabetes. Expressed TCRB transcripts were sequenced after all isolated RNA was converted to cDNA. Clones were read by immunoSEQ multiplex PCR, and TCRdb kept only the in-frame ones, dropping some. Counted here are roughly 250,000 clones, 9.6% occurring once; the ten biggest clones make up 0.03% to 0.04%. The sequenced material came from naive CD4+ T cells from blood. The receptors were sampled from a woman aged 18-29 years in good health.

This chain joins TRBV5-4 and TRBJ2-5; 11 bases line up with TRBD2. The DNA end is more similar to TRBJ2-7, so the J call may be wrong. Germline V CDR1 and CDR2: SGHNT, YYREEE (reference sequence). There are 14 residues in the CDR3. This CDR3 reads CASSLVTSGDEQYF. CDR3 coding DNA: TGTGCCAGCAGCTTGGTGACTAGCGGGGACGAGCAGTACTTC.

The V call is TRBV5-1, the J call TRBJ2-7; 7 nucleotides align to TRBD1. Germline V gene lookup returns CDR1 SGHRS and CDR2 YFSETQ. The V segment lost 5 bases and the J segment 2 bases; nucleotides outside the gene matches: 13. The CDR3 has 16 amino acids. The CDR3 loop is CASSPAEQGPPYEQYF. Written as DNA, the CDR3 is TGCGCCAGCAGTCCTGCCGAACAGGGGCCCCCCTACGAGCAGTACTTC.

There are a few counts of this clone. The rearrangement links TRBV5-1 to TRBJ1-1; 7 nucleotides match TRBD1. CDR1 and CDR2 (germline): SGHRS, YFSETQ. The trim removed 4 bases at V and 3 bases at J, leaving 9 bases unmatched. The CDR3 totals 15 residues. The CDR3 DNA is TGCGCCAGCAGCACCAGACAGGGTGGAGACACTGAAGCTTTCTTT. Protein sequence: CASSTRQGGDTEAFF.

The chain couples TRBV2 to TRBJ2-7; 9 positions agree with TRBD1. The V gene end was trimmed by 1 base and the J gene end by 7 bases; junction bases not matched to a gene: 14. CDR1 SNHLY and CDR2 FYNNEI come from the germline V gene. The CDR3 extends over 17 amino acids. The CDR3, as DNA: TGTGCCAGCAGTGAAGACCCCTCGGGACAGGGCCGCGGGGAGCAGTACTTC. Residues: CASSEDPSGQGRGEQYF.

This clone has more than one count but fewer than ten. V gene TRBV30 combines with J gene TRBJ1-2; D is uncertain. The CDR3 is 13 residues long. V lost 2 bases to trimming and J lost 2 bases, with 9 bases between them. CDR1 GTSNPN and CDR2 SVGIG come from the germline V gene (reference sequence). The DNA for the CDR3 is TGTGCCTGGAGTCCTACAGAAAACTATGGCTACACCTTC. It is translated as CAWSPTENYGYTF.

The chain recombines TRBV6-6 with TRBJ1-5; 9 nucleotides agree with TRBD1. Germline V gene sequence: CDR1 MNHNY, CDR2 SVGAGI (reference sequence). This CDR3 spans 15 amino acids. After removal of 6 bases from V and 2 bases from J, the junction contained 5 bases not matched to a gene. The chain's CDR3 is CASRQQGAGNQPQHF. DNA for the CDR3: TGTGCCAGCAGACAACAGGGGGCTGGCAATCAGCCCCAGCATTTT.

This chain joins TRBV12-5 and TRBJ1-2, with a possible D match to TRBD1 (5 bases). CDR1 is LGHNT, CDR2 FRNRAP, per germline. V gave up 7 bases and J gave up 5 bases, with 14 bases separating them. This CDR3 is built from 13 residues. The CDR3 loop is CASEGRTKYGYTF. The CDR3 nucleotides are TGTGCTAGTGAAGGCAGGACAAAGTATGGCTACACCTTC.

The rearrangement links TRBV6-5 to TRBJ2-5; 13 nucleotides align to TRBD2. In germline, CDR1 is MNHEY, CDR2 SVGAGI. CDR3 length: 15 residues. V lost 6 bases and J lost 4; bases outside the gene matches: 5. The CDR3 DNA is TGTGCCAGCAGGCGGACTAGCGGGAGCTTAGAGACCCAGTACTTC. This codes for CASRRTSGSLETQYF.

This clone has only a few counts. The rearrangement joins TRBV2 to TRBJ2-2; D perhaps matches TRBD2 (6 bases). V was clipped by 5 bases and J by 3 bases, with 13 bases between them. The CDR3 spans 15 residues. Germline-derived CDR1 and CDR2 are SNHLY and FYNNEI. The CDR3 DNA is TGTGCCAGCAGTTACCGGGACTCGGACACCGGGGAGCTGTTTTTT. This codes for CASSYRDSDTGELFF. Supplemented by reference TRBV2 and TRBJ2-2, the full variable domain reads EPEVTQTPSHQVTQMGQEVILRCVPISNHLYFYWYRQILGQKVEFLVSFYNNEISEKSEIFDDQFSVERPDGSNFTLKIRSTKLEDSAMYFCASSYRDSDTGELFFGEGSRLTVL.

The chain carries TRBV5-1 and TRBJ2-5, with 7 bases that match TRBD2. The junction had 9 bases not matched to a gene; V was cut back by 5 bases and J by 2 bases. CDR1 and CDR2 from the germline V gene are SGHRS and YFSETQ. The CDR3 sequence is 15 residues long. This CDR3 reads CASSWSLAAQETQYF. CDR3 sequence (DNA): TGCGCCAGCAGTTGGTCTCTAGCGGCTCAAGAGACCCAGTACTTC.